This T cell receptor (beta chain) was identified during a study of shared clonotypes between healthy human individuals (dated by TCRdb to the early 2020s). Concerning the study at large: Three men and two women, aged 18 to 49 years, made up the cohort. For each donor, CD4 naive and CD4 memory were each given three plates, CD8 naive was given two plates, and CD8 memory was given one plate. Blood TCR repertoires of a handful of healthy adults were deeply sequenced to estimate repertoire size and the extent of clonotype sharing between individuals. Libraries were prepared and TCR repertoires were sequenced by different laboratories using diverse techniques, in order to increase sequencing depth and limit assay-specific biases. Between about 0.94 and 10 billion PBMCs per donor were obtained by leukapheresis. Study-wide findings and limitations: Naive subsets generally had larger estimated clonotype richness than memory subsets did. Clonotypes shared by all four sorted-subset donors showed higher generation probabilities than non-shared clonotypes. Sharing across a handful of donors was observed for 5% to 6.5% of naive CD4, about 4% of naive CD8, 2.3% of memory CD4, and over 0.3% of memory CD8 clonotypes. Sampling was limited to blood, and TCR repertoires in tissue likely differ from TCR repertoires in blood. The small number of donors limited the genetic and exposure-history diversity represented. Incomplete sequencing was indicated by rarefaction of sorted-subset datasets, despite the large sequencing depth. Based on pairwise subsampling, the degree of clonotype sharing among donors was expected to be affected by sequencing depth.

The donors were healthy, HIV-negative adults who had no recently reported acute infections or vaccinations. All donors were Caucasian adults living in Nashville, Tennessee, USA. CD4+ T cells were enriched by magnetic negative selection; naive cells were then positively selected on CD45RA, and the negative fraction formed the memory subset. After blood collection by leukapheresis, PBMCs were isolated using Ficoll-Histopaque density gradient centrifugation and then cryopreserved in the vapor phase of liquid nitrogen. Analytical flow cytometry was used to check the purity and quantity of each magnetically sorted T cell population. Genomic DNA was isolated from each sorted fraction and quantified by UV absorbance on a Nanodrop 2000c. Using the deep immunoSEQ assay, TCR CDR3 regions were amplified from genomic DNA by multiplex PCR. Extracted genomic DNA from each cell subset was spread evenly across all wells of several immunoSEQ 96-well plates, with each plate serving as a replicate. For sorted subsets, 200 to 250 ng of genomic DNA, equivalent to 30,000 or so T cell genomes, went into each replicate PCR. Purified libraries were quantified with a Qubit 3.0 fluorometer, sized on a Bioanalyzer 2100, and re-quantified with the KAPA Library Quantification kit. Every immunoSEQ 96-well plate was sequenced on a dedicated single-read 150-cycle Illumina NextSeq 550 flow cell. On the study's bioinformatics: Because the immunoSEQ output included only junctional sequences and no quality scores, the filtering could not be the same as the filtering used for full-length reads. To assign V/J genes and CDR3, sequences were annotated using PyIR, a Python wrapper for IgBLAST v1.9, with IMGT germline references. Any read was removed if the V/J assignment was weak (E-value above 1e-6), the CDR3 was missing, or the read contained stop codons, out-of-frame junctions, or ambiguous translated residues. A V3J clonotype was defined by an identical inferred V gene, J gene, and CDR3 amino acid sequence. To compute the percentage overlap between repertoires, the number of shared unique clonotypes was divided by the size of the smaller repertoire. Repertoire richness was assessed with RTK rarefaction, the Chao1 estimator, and Recon v2.1 estimates of unobserved clonotypes. For all TCRbeta clonotypes obtained by the gDNA method from several donors, generation probabilities were computed with OLGA. Imported from immuneACCESS, the table was reduced by TCRdb to in-frame sequences with V and J called. These copies leave out some clones; in studies compared against another copy, an unresolved V gene accounts for under half, and the cause of the remainder is not known. That table is the source of V, J and clone size, and D and trimming were worked out from the DNA. Recorded for this sample are more than 1.2 million clones; roughly 98.5% of them occurred a single time. Clones ranked in the top ten supply about 0.4% of the sample.

This clone has only one observation. Its antigen is currently not known. Base qualities are not recorded, but no much larger clone differs from it by a single base. The CDR3, from cysteine to phenylalanine, totals 16 residues. Only the CDR3 part of the read is kept: 48 bases, read in frame from the first base. The junction carries 15 bases between V and J, which are trimmed by 0 bases and 2 bases respectively. CDR1 and CDR2, looked up from the germline V gene, are SGHRS and YFSETQ. Recombination joined TRBV5-1 with TRBJ2-7; matching of 6 bases hints at TRBD2 as the D gene. The source material was naive CD4+ T cells sorted from blood. Per the publication, the cell subset or site label means: CD45RA+ positively selected. The clonotype comes from a man in his thirties or forties in good health. The DNA sequence is as follows: TGCGCCAGCAGCTTGGTAGGTAGCGGAATTGCCTACGAGCAGTACTTC. This translates into CASSLVGSGIAYEQYF.